Listed below are T cell receptor beta chains from one sample, sequenced in a study of T cells in tuberculosis. The repertoire was sequenced with immunoSEQ multiplex PCR; TCRdb's copy has only in-frame clones and lacks some. Here the sample spans 35,000 to 45,000 clones, approximately 94% being singletons. Sequenced material: PBMCs. The receptors were sampled from a donor aged 10 to 29 with latent tuberculosis or without tuberculosis infection. Some clones in this sample may be carry-over from other donors' samples. Each CDR3 is given with its conserved first and last residue.

v_gene: TRBV10-3
CDR3aa: CAISDFDGYTF

v_gene: TRBV5-1
CDR3aa: CASSFYPDTQYF

v_gene: TRBV19
CDR3aa: CASSIGQGGRQPQHF

v_gene: TRBV27
CDR3aa: CASSLLGVTQYF

v_gene: TRBV28
CDR3aa: CASSPRPRFDYNEQFF

v_gene: TRBV14
CDR3aa: CASSLHGTSSYNEQFF

v_gene: TRBV7-2
CDR3aa: CASSPGWTGGGYTF

v_gene: TRBV5-1
CDR3aa: CASSLSGQGLYEQYF

v_gene: TRBV7-8
CDR3aa: CASSLAFGAEVPGELFF

v_gene: TRBV19
CDR3aa: CASSIRTGGHEQYF

v_gene: TRBV4-1
CDR3aa: CASSQDGDEAFF

v_gene: TRBV7-3
CDR3aa: CASSLDELAGVPDTQYF

v_gene: TRBV28
CDR3aa: CASRRGFYTEAFF

v_gene: TRBV4-3
CDR3aa: CASSQVGPAGSRFF

v_gene: TRBV21-1
CDR3aa: CASSKRGPGGWETQYF

v_gene: TRBV9
CDR3aa: CASSPVMTGTYEQYF

v_gene: TRBV4-3
CDR3aa: CASSQGDRGLGEKLFF

v_gene: TRBV29-1
CDR3aa: CSVVNPSGELSEQYF

v_gene: TRBV4-1
CDR3aa: CASSQGTSSYEQYF

v_gene: TRBV5-6
CDR3aa: CASSFGGVTEAFF

v_gene: TRBV9
CDR3aa: CASSGRLAGAFGELFF

v_gene: TRBV4-1
CDR3aa: CASEIRQGSYEQYF

v_gene: TRBV6-1
CDR3aa: CASGDLTQHF

v_gene: TRBV18
CDR3aa: CASSPPSPGLAGGGGRTDTQYF

v_gene: TRBV7-9
CDR3aa: CASSPTGGVLNYGYTF

v_gene: TRBV29-1
CDR3aa: CSVNEDRNTGELFF

v_gene: TRBV7-3
CDR3aa: CASSSGTGTLEQFF

v_gene: TRBV9
CDR3aa: CASSPGDRGTGELFF